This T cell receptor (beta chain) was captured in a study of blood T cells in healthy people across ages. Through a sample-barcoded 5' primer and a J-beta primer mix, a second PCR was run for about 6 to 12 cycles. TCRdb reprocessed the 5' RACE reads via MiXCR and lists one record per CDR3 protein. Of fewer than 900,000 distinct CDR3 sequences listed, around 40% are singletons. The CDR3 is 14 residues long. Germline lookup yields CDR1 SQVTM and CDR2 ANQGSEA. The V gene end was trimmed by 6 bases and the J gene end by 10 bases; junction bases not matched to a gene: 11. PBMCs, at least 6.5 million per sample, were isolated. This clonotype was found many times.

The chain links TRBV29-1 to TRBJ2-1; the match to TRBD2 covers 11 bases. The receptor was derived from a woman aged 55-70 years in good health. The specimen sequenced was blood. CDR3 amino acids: CSVRVTSGGWEQFF. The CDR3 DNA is TGCAGCGTGAGGGTTACTAGCGGGGGATGGGAGCAGTTCTTC.